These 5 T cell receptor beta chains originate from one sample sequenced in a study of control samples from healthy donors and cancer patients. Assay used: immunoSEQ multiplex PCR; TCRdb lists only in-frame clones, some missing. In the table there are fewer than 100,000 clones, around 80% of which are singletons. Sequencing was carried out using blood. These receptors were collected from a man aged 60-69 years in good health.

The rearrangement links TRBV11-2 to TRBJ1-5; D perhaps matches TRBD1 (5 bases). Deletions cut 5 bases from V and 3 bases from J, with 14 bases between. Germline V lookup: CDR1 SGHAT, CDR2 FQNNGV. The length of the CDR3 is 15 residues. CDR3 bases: TGTGCCAGCAGCCGACAATACGGGGCCAATCAGCCCCAGCATTTT. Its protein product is CASSRQYGANQPQHF.

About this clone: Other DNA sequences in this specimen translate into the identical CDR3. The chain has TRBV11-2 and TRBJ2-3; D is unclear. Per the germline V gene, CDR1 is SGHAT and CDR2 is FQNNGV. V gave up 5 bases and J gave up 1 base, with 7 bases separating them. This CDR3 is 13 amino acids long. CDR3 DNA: TGTGCCAGCAGCCCCGGAGGCACAGATACGCAGTATTTT. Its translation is CASSPGGTDTQYF.

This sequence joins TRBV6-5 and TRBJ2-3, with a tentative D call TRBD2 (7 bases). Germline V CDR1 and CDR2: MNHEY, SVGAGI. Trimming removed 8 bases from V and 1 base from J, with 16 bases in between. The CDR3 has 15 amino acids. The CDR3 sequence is CASFLGAGGTDTQYF. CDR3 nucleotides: TGTGCCAGCTTCCTGGGGGCGGGGGGCACAGATACGCAGTATTTT.

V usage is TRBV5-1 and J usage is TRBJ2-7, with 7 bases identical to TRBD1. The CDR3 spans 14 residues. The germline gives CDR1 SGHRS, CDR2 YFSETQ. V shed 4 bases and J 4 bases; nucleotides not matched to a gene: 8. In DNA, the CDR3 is TGCGCCAGCAGCCCAGGGACAGCCTTTTACGAGCAGTACTTC. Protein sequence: CASSPGTAFYEQYF.

CDR3: CASSLGGLGNNEQFF. The CDR3 DNA reads TGCGCCAGCAGCTTGGGGGGACTGGGAAACAATGAGCAGTTCTTC. The rearrangement links TRBV5-1 to TRBJ2-1; possibly TRBD2 for D (6 bases). CDR3 length: 15 residues. Trimming pared 0 bases from V and 5 bases from J, leaving 12 bases between. Germline CDR1 reads SGHRS; CDR2 reads YFSETQ. The variable domain in full, with the rest retrieved from reference TRBV5-1 and TRBJ2-1, is KAGVTQTPRYLIKTRGQQVTLSCSPISGHRSVSWYQQTPGQGLQFLFEYFSETQRNKGNFPGRFSGRQFSNSRSEMNVSTLELGDSALYLCASSLGGLGNNEQFFGPGTRLTVL.